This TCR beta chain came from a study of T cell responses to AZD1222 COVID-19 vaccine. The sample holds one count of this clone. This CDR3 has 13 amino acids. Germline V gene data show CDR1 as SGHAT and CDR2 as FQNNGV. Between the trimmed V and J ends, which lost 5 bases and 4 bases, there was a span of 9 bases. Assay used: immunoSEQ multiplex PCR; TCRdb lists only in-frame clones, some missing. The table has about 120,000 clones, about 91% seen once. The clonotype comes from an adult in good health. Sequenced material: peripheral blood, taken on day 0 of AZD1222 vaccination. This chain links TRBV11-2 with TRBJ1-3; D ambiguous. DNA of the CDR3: TGTGCCAGCAGCCCCCGGAGGGGAAACACCATATATTTT. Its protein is CASSPRRGNTIYF. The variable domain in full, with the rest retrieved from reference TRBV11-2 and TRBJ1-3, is EAGVAQSPRYKIIEKRQSVAFWCNPISGHATLYWYQQILGQGPKLLIQFQNNGVVDDSQLPKDRFSAERLKGVDSTLKIQPAKLEDSAVYLCASSPRRGNTIYFGEGSWLTVV.